Sequencing of this T cell receptor (beta chain) was carried out in a study of T cell responses to AZD1222 COVID-19 vaccine. Study-level findings and limits: After two AZD1222 doses, spike-specific TCR breadth and depth rose versus day 0. Across the whole spike, CD4 TCRs peaked at regions 160-218 and 743-854. Mostly white British, mostly female donors; authors suggested clonal diversity may be underestimated.

TCRdb's table, derived via immunoSEQ multiplex PCR, lists solely in-frame clones and lacks some. The top ten clones hold 3.5% to 4.5% of a sample with some 97,000 clones, approximately 89% of them seen once. For this clone: The target antigen is unknown.

The germline V gene encodes CDR1 WSHSY and CDR2 SAAADI. The germline V and J ends were trimmed by 6 bases and 0 bases, with 12 bases remaining between them. The CDR3 has 16 residues. This material consisted of peripheral blood, taken on day 0 of MenACWY control vaccination. The V and J genes are TRBV10-2 and TRBJ2-6; a weak D match, TRBD2 (6 bases). The receptor was derived from an adult in good health. This CDR3 is CASSASESSGANVLTF. The CDR3 DNA follows: TGCGCCAGCAGCGCTAGCGAGAGCTCTGGGGCCAACGTCCTGACTTTC.